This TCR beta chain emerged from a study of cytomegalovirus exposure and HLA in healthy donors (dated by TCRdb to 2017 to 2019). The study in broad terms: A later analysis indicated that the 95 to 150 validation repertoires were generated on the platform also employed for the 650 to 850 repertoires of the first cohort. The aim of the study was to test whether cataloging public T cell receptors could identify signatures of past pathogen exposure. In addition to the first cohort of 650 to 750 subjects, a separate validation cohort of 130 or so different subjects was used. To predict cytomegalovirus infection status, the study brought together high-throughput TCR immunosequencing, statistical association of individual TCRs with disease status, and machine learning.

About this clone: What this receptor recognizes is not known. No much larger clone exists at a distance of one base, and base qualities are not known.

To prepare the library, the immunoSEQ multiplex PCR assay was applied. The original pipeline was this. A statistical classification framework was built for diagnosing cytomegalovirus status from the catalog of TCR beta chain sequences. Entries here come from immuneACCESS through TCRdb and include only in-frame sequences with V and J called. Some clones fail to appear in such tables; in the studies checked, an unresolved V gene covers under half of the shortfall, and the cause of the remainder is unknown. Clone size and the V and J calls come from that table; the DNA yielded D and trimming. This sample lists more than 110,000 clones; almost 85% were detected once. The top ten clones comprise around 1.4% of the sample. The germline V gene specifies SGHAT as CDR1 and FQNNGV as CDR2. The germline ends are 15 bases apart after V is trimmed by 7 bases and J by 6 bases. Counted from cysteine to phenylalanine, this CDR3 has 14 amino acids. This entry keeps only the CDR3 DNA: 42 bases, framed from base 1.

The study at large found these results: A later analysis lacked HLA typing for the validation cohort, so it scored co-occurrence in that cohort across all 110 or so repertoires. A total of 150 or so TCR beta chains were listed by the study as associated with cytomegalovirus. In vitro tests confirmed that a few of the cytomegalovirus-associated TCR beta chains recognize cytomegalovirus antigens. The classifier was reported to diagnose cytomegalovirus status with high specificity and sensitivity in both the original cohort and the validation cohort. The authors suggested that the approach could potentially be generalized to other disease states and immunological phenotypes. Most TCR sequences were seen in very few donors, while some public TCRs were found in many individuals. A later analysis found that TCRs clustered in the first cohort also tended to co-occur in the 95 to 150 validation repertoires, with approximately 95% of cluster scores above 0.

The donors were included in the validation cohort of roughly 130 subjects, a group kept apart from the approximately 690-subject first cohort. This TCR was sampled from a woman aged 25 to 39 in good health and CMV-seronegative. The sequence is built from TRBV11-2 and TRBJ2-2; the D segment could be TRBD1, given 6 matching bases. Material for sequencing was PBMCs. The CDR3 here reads CASTRNRDPGELFF. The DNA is TGTGCCAGCACGAGGAACAGGGACCCCGGGGAGCTGTTTTTT.